This T cell receptor beta chain was sequenced in a study of somatic mutations in cytotoxic T cells in rheumatoid arthritis. Study context: Some V beta antibody-stained T-cell populations were flow-sorted at nearly 100% purity, including V beta1+ cells sequenced for TCRB. Study observations and caveats: Statistical analysis of the slight TRBV07 underrepresentation in rheumatoid arthritis patients did not adjust for multiple comparisons. For patients with rheumatoid arthritis, CD8+ clonality went up with age, while healthy controls showed no such change.

In the source study's methods: Published virus-specific TCRB sequences were rarely matched by patient CD8+ clones larger than 1%. The method was immunoSEQ multiplex PCR; TCRdb's version includes in-frame clones alone and lacks a portion of them. The V and J calls and the clone size are those of that table, but D and trimming were determined from the DNA. In the table there are some 14,000 clones, 65% to 85% of which are singletons. In germline, CDR1 is SQVTM, CDR2 ANQGSEA. The CDR3 runs to 12 residues. V was clipped by 5 bases and J by 7 bases, with 12 bases between them. In regard to this clone: Its cognate antigen is unknown.

The sequence derives from an adult with rheumatoid arthritis. Sequencing input: CD8+ T cells sorted from blood. The genes are TRBV29-1 and TRBJ1-5, with no clear D. CDR3 bases: TGCAGCGTTTCAGGAGTAGGGCAGCCCCAGCATTTT. As protein: CSVSGVGQPQHF.